This T cell receptor (beta chain) was captured by sequencing in a study of T cells after yellow fever vaccination. TCRdb recomputed calls from the 5' RACE reads with MiXCR, one row per CDR3 protein. This sample has 170,000 or so distinct CDR3 sequences, with approximately 6.2% found just once. The CDR3 length is 16 residues. V trimming: 3 bases; J trimming: 5 bases; junction bases outside the gene matches: 7. The TCR was taken from a man aged 18 to 29 who received the YFV17D yellow fever vaccine. The rearrangement links TRBV12-3 or TRBV12-4 to TRBJ2-3, with 11 nucleotides matching TRBD2. Here the sequenced sample was CD4+ T cells sorted from PBMCs, taken on the day of the first yellow fever vaccination. Here the CDR3 reads CASSFSVLAGEDTQYF. The CDR3 bases are TGTGCCAGCAGTTTCTCGGTACTAGCGGGGGAAGATACGCAGTATTTT.